The source of this TCR beta chain is a study of CD8 T cells in Susac syndrome (dated by TCRdb to the late 2010s). The study in broad terms: Whether CD8+ T cell activation and differentiation in Susac syndrome was antigen driven was tested using repertoire sequencing. Clonality of the CD8+ T cell repertoire was compared between roughly twelve healthy donors, about 14 Susac syndrome patients and fewer than 16 multiple sclerosis patients. The investigation overall reported the following: The number of individuals in the TCR sequencing and HLA analysis was recognized as being relatively small.

RNA was extracted with the RNeasy kit and roughly 0.5 to 1 ug was reverse transcribed using random hexamers. The immunoSEQ multiplex PCR assay, which covers 54 Vbeta and 13 Jbeta segments, was used to amplify TCR beta CDR3 regions. PCR amplification bias was corrected by using a synthetic template baseline for primer optimization and computational correction. The paper's data handling went like this. Reads were annotated to V, D and J genes according to IMGT and were analyzed with immunoSEQ Analyzer, with only productive sequences retained. To calculate clonality, Shannon entropy was normalized by log2 of the number of productive unique sequences and then subtracted from one. For each patient and control, public and private clones were evaluated among the 100 most prevalent clones. A clone was defined as Susac-specific if it was absent from the healthy and MS cohorts, from about 1,100 published viral clones and from other ImmuneACCESS disease sequences. The public reads were run again by TCRdb, first through fastp at Q25 and then through MiXCR, and only productive beta chains were kept. When rows share a CDR3 protein, they turn into one entry using the most common DNA and genes. The V and J calls and clone size are TCRdb's, not the authors'. The sample table contains 15,000 to 20,000 distinct CDR3 sequences; only one count was recorded for approximately 95% of them. The ten largest account for over 0.2% of the sample.

V is cut by 5 bases and J by 2 bases, and the space between the germline ends is 15 bases. For CDR1 and CDR2, the germline V gene (reference sequence) lists SEHNR and FQNEAQ. The CDR3 measures 15 amino acids from cysteine to phenylalanine. Only CDR3 DNA is held: 45 bases, read in frame from base 1. High-throughput TCR beta sequencing profiled peripheral blood CD8+ and CD4+ T cells from healthy donors, Susac syndrome patients and multiple sclerosis patients. Healthy donors were age- and sex-matched controls. Bulk CD8+ and CD4+ T cells were purified magnetically by negative isolation, whereas CD8+ TEMRA cells were enriched by FACS. Blood was drawn into EDTA tubes, processed within 24 hours, and PBMCs were isolated by density gradient centrifugation. PBMCs intended for TCR sequencing were frozen in liquid nitrogen and were later thawed in a 37 degrees C water bath. The sorted or isolated CD4+, CD8+ and CD8+ TEMRA cells had a purity of 90% or higher.

As to this clonotype: The antigen this receptor binds is unknown. Nothing much larger sits one base from this clone, and base qualities are not available.

The sample was CD8+ T cells from PBMCs. The rearrangement joined TRBV7-9 to TRBJ1-2, and TRBD1 may be the D gene, going by 5 matching bases. This sequence was found in a human donor in good health. The DNA is TGTGCCAGCAGCCCCCGTCGGGACGGGAACTATGGCTACACCTTC. Its translation is CASSPRRDGNYGYTF.